Presented here are 17 T cell receptor beta chains from one specimen sequenced in a study of T cells in Graves' hyperthyroidism and ophthalmopathy. RNA transcripts yielded amplified TCR beta CDR3 regions. The TCR CDR3 was amplified in a first-round RT-PCR using the HTBI primer set. TCRdb re-derived calls from the multiplex PCR reads in MiXCR, one entry per CDR3 protein. Found here are approximately 740,000 distinct CDR3 sequences, approximately 15% of them singletons; the top ten hold about 9.4%. Specimen: blood. Receptors were obtained from a woman under 30 with Graves' hyperthyroidism.

The table lists this clonotype with many counts. The chain uses TRBV7-2 and TRBJ1-4; D uncertain. Germline-derived CDR1 and CDR2 are SGHTA and FQGNSA. Trimming pared 5 bases from V and 4 bases from J, leaving 20 bases between. This CDR3 has 17 amino acids. CDR3 protein: CASSRHRFGLNNEKLFF. The CDR3 DNA sequence: TGTGCCAGCAGCCGCCACCGGTTTGGACTGAATAATGAAAAACTGTTTTTT.

This chain links TRBV18 with TRBJ1-1; 7 bases are shared with TRBD1. V trimming: 6 bases; J trimming: 10 bases; junction bases outside the gene matches: 14. The CDR3 spans 14 residues. CDR1 and CDR2 (germline): KGHSH, LQKENI. The CDR3 DNA sequence: TGTGCCAGCTCTCCTGGGACAGTGGCTTCGGTAGCTTTCTTT. Translation gives CASSPGTVASVAFF.

V usage is TRBV19 and J usage is TRBJ2-2; D perhaps matches TRBD1 (5 bases). Germline V gives CDR1 LNHDA, CDR2 SQIVND (reference sequence). CDR3 length: 15 amino acids. Trimming pared 5 bases from V and 2 bases from J, leaving 12 bases between. Here the CDR3 reads CASSSSDTNTGELFF. CDR3 in DNA: TGTGCCAGTAGTTCCTCGGACACTAACACCGGGGAGCTGTTTTTT.

The sample holds many counts of this clonotype. The chain recombines TRBV7-8 with TRBJ1-1; no reliable D call. The CDR3 covers 16 residues. The V end was cut by 1 base, the J end by 0 bases, with 12 bases between. Germline CDR1 and CDR2: SGHVS and FQNEAQ. CDR3 sequence reads: CASSLVYSLMNTEAFF. CDR3 nucleotides: TGTGCCAGCAGCTTAGTGTATTCTTTAATGAACACTGAAGCTTTCTTT. The complete variable domain, with remaining parts taken from reference TRBV7-8 and TRBJ1-1, reads GAGVSQSPRYKVAKRGQDVALRCDPISGHVSLFWYQQALGQGPEFLTYFQNEAQLDKSGLPSDRFFAERPEGSVSTLKIQRTQQEDSAVYLCASSLVYSLMNTEAFFGQGTRLTVV.

This clonotype was recorded many times. The CDR3 loop reads CASSPWTVRTYEQYF. The CDR3 region has the DNA TGTGCCAGCAGTCCCTGGACTGTTCGTACCTACGAGCAGTACTTC. This sequence joins TRBV28 and TRBJ2-7; D is possibly TRBD2 (5 bases). Looked up from germline, CDR1 is MDHEN and CDR2 is SYDVKM. Trimming pared 5 bases from V and 2 bases from J, leaving 16 bases between. This CDR3 has 15 residues.

This clonotype was seen many times. The chain joins TRBV11-2 to TRBJ2-5; possible D gene TRBD2, 5 bases. Trimming stripped 5 bases from V and 1 base from J, with 8 bases between. Germline V lookup: CDR1 SGHAT, CDR2 FQNNGV. The CDR3 has 13 residues. CDR3 bases: TGTGCCAGCAGCCAGGACTCCCAAGAGACCCAGTACTTC. It translates to CASSQDSQETQYF.

This clonotype showed up just a few times. V is TRBV30 and J is TRBJ1-5, with D maybe TRBD1 (5 bases). The CDR3 has 13 residues. Trimming shortened V by 0 bases and J by 4 bases, and 7 bases separated the two germline ends. CDR1 is GTSNPN, CDR2 SVGIG, per germline (reference sequence). The DNA for the CDR3 is TGTGCCTGGAGTGTCGAGGGGAATCAGCCCCAGCATTTT. Translation: CAWSVEGNQPQHF.

This clonotype was counted ten times or more. The chain is built from TRBV30 and TRBJ2-7, with TRBD2 as a possible D gene (6 bases). CDR1 is GTSNPN and CDR2 is SVGIG in the germline V gene (reference sequence). This CDR3 has 13 residues. V was cut by 0 bases and J by 3 bases, with 9 bases left in between. The CDR3 DNA is TGTGCCTGGAGTGTGGGGACTCGCTACGAGCAGTACTTC. Encoded protein: CAWSVGTRYEQYF.

The V gene is TRBV2, the J gene TRBJ1-5, with 7 bases lining up with TRBD1. This CDR3 comprises 14 residues. Looked up from germline, CDR1 is SNHLY and CDR2 is FYNNEI. V lost 8 bases, J lost 4 bases, and 8 bases stayed unmatched. The CDR3 here is CASQRTGHNQPQHF. The CDR3 DNA reads TGTGCCAGCCAGAGGACAGGTCATAATCAGCCCCAGCATTTT.

This clonotype has only a few counts. The CDR3 nucleotides are TGTGCCAGTAGTACACCCCGGGAGGCAGGGAATCAGCCCCAGCATTTT. Translated: CASSTPREAGNQPQHF. The V and J genes are TRBV19 and TRBJ1-5; D perhaps matches TRBD1 (5 bases). Trimming removed 4 bases at V and 4 bases at J, with 17 bases between. The CDR3 length is 16 residues. The germline V gene encodes CDR1 LNHDA and CDR2 SQIVND (reference sequence).

The genes are TRBV11-2 and TRBJ2-1, with 8 bases that match TRBD2. This CDR3 has 15 amino acids. Trimming cost V 5 bases and J 2 bases; bases outside gene matches: 5. Germline CDR1 and CDR2: SGHAT and FQNNGV. As DNA, the CDR3 is TGTGCCAGCAGCCCGACTAGCGTAGCCTACAATGAGCAGTTCTTC. It is translated as CASSPTSVAYNEQFF.

In this sample, this clonotype turned up many times. V is TRBV11-2 and J is TRBJ2-1; 8 nucleotides line up with TRBD2. In germline, CDR1 is SGHAT, CDR2 FQNNGV. V shed 6 bases and J 4 bases; nucleotides not matched to a gene: 8. The CDR3 covers 15 residues. The CDR3 region has the DNA TGTGCCAGCAGACCCTTAGCGGGAATTTACAATGAGCAGTTCTTC. This codes for CASRPLAGIYNEQFF.

The chain combines TRBV24-1 with TRBJ1-2; D is undetermined. The CDR3 totals 14 residues. V was trimmed by 2 bases and J by 0 bases, leaving 6 bases between them. CDR1 and CDR2 (germline): KGHDR, SFDVKD. Here the CDR3 reads CATSDSLSNYGYTF. CDR3 bases: TGTGCCACCAGTGATTCCCTCTCTAACTATGGCTACACCTTC.

This clonotype showed up just a few times. The chain recombines TRBV7-6 with TRBJ1-1; possible D gene TRBD1, 5 bases. The ends were cut back, 2 bases at V and 2 bases at J, with 18 bases in the middle. The CDR3 extends over 17 amino acids. Germline V gives CDR1 SGHVS, CDR2 FNYEAQ. The CDR3 spells CASSLNYKGQGNTEAFF. CDR3 sequence (DNA): TGTGCCAGCAGCTTAAATTATAAGGGGCAGGGAAACACTGAAGCTTTCTTT.

This clonotype appeared many times. This sequence joins TRBV6-2 or TRBV6-3 and TRBJ2-7; TRBD2 might be the D (6 bases). The CDR3 covers 13 residues. V shed 8 bases and J shed 2 bases, with 13 bases lying between them. Germline V gives CDR1 MNHEY, CDR2 SVGEGT. The CDR3 spells CASSYGGPYEQYF. The DNA for the CDR3 is TGTGCCAGCTCCTACGGAGGGCCCTACGAGCAGTACTTC.

The rearrangement uses TRBV28 and TRBJ2-5, with 8 nucleotides matching TRBD2. With V trimmed by 7 bases and J by 4 bases, 8 bases remained unmatched. CDR3 length equals 14 residues. Germline V lookup: CDR1 MDHEN, CDR2 SYDVKM. The CDR3 spells CASTPGLGIETQYF. DNA of the CDR3: TGTGCCAGCACCCCGGGACTAGGAATAGAGACCCAGTACTTC.

This clonotype appeared a few times. The chain uses TRBV24-1 and TRBJ1-5; D perhaps matches TRBD1 (5 bases). The V gene's germline CDR1 is KGHDR and CDR2 SFDVKD. V lost 2 bases, J lost 9 bases, and 16 bases lay in between. The CDR3 covers 15 residues. The CDR3 DNA reads as TGTGCCACCAGTGATTCAGGGTCCTTAGTGTGGCCCCAGCATTTT. It specifies CATSDSGSLVWPQHF.